This T cell receptor (beta chain) is drawn from a study of identifying expanded T cells in peripheral blood. The study's findings and limits: Over around two and four weeks, about 17 and 20 clones changed, versus roughly 1.2 between replicates. Variance in clone template counts between approximately two-week samples significantly increased with total template count across all healthy donors.

During the collection period, no donor immune events like infections were recorded. The V gene's germline CDR1 is MRHNA and CDR2 SNTAGT. V lost 3 bases and J lost 4, with 12 bases in between. This CDR3 spans 15 amino acids. As to this clone: Its specificity is unknown.

Sequencing was performed with immunoSEQ multiplex PCR; in TCRdb, only in-frame clones are kept and a portion is missing. The sample lists 60,000 to 70,000 clones, around 87% occurring once. V and J are TRBV6-4 and TRBJ2-2; D might be TRBD1 (6 bases). The TCR originated in a person aged 18 to 75 in good health. Input material: blood. CDR3 sequence: CASSEQGSVTGELFF. In DNA form, the CDR3 reads TGTGCCAGCAGTGAACAGGGTTCGGTCACCGGGGAGCTGTTTTTT.